These 4 T cell receptor beta chains were all obtained from the same sample, sequenced in a study of blood T cell repertoires in COVID-19. Sequenced by immunoSEQ multiplex PCR; TCRdb stores in-frame clones only, minus some. The sample lists 45,000 to 65,000 clones, roughly 87% seen once, with 10% in the top ten. The material sequenced was peripheral blood. Receptor source: a human donor with acute or convalescent COVID-19. The donor label of this sample is uncertain.

This clone was detected only once. This chain uses TRBV6-5 with TRBJ2-5; tentative D call: TRBD2 (6 bases). The CDR3 length is 12 residues. In germline, CDR1 is MNHEY, CDR2 SVGAGI. Trimming took 6 bases from V and 5 from J, leaving 10 bases between them. As DNA, the CDR3 is TGTGCCAGCAGGTCGGGGGTGGAGACCCAGTACTTC. The encoded protein is CASRSGVETQYF.

The chain recombines TRBV6-5 with TRBJ1-2; TRBD1 matches at 8 bases. The CDR3 spans 15 residues. After removal of 6 bases from V and 3 bases from J, the junction contained 9 bases not matched to a gene. Germline CDR1 and CDR2: MNHEY and SVGAGI. CDR3 DNA: TGTGCCAGCAGGGCGTCAGGGGGCTTGGACTATGGCTACACCTTC. Its protein product is CASRASGGLDYGYTF.

The rearrangement links TRBV28 to TRBJ2-5; 7 nucleotides align to TRBD2. Per the germline V gene, CDR1 is MDHEN and CDR2 is SYDVKM. The CDR3 runs to 13 residues. With V trimmed by 8 bases and J by 4 bases, 7 bases remained unmatched. CDR3 sequence reads: CASFRPGGETQYF. CDR3 nucleotide sequence: TGTGCCAGCTTCCGACCGGGGGGAGAGACCCAGTACTTC.

The chain carries TRBV19 and TRBJ1-5; TRBD1 matches 9 bases. V lost 6 bases and J lost 7; bases outside the gene matches: 7. This CDR3 has 14 amino acids. The germline V gene encodes CDR1 LNHDA and CDR2 SQIVND (reference sequence). The CDR3 nucleotides are TGTGCCAGTAGCCTTAGACAGGGGGAACAGCCCCAGCATTTT. The encoded protein is CASSLRQGEQPQHF.